The 4 T cell receptor beta chains reported below all come from one sample, sequenced in a study of CD8+CD57+ T cells in acquired aplastic anemia. Both TCR beta VDJ combination and CDR3 sequence profiling were carried out. Genomic DNA was the template for this profiling. MiXCR, run by TCRdb on the reads, gives a single entry per CDR3 protein. Of about 290,000 distinct CDR3 sequences in the sample, roughly 59% were seen once. Patients sequenced had flow cytometry evidence of CD8+CD57+ cell expansion. Sequenced material: sorted CD4+, CD8+, or CD8+CD57+ T cells (not recorded which) from PBMCs. The receptors originated from a human donor with aplastic anemia.

This clonotype has ten or more counts. The gene calls are TRBV15 and TRBJ2-3; D gene unclear. Germline V CDR1 and CDR2: LNHNV, YYDKDF (reference sequence). The CDR3 loop spans 16 amino acids. The V gene lost 5 bases and the J gene lost 1 base, with 16 bases spanning the gap. CDR3 protein: CATSGHRTSGTDTQYF. The CDR3 DNA reads TGTGCCACCAGCGGCCATAGAACCTCTGGCACAGATACGCAGTATTTT.

The V and J genes are TRBV20-1 and TRBJ2-1; D is possibly TRBD2 (6 bases). The V end was cut by 3 bases, the J end by 2 bases, with 14 bases between. The germline V gene has CDR1 DFQATT and CDR2 SNEGSKA (reference sequence). The CDR3 spans 15 residues. The CDR3 here is CSARISGLPYNEQFF. As DNA, the CDR3 is TGCAGTGCTAGGATAAGCGGGCTACCCTACAATGAGCAGTTCTTC.

This clonotype came up a few times. This chain joins TRBV9 and TRBJ2-1, with 8 bases fitting TRBD1. V trimming: 4 bases; J trimming: 9 bases; junction bases outside the gene matches: 12. Germline CDR1 and CDR2: SGDLS and YYNGEE. The CDR3 contains 15 residues. CDR3 loop: CASSTRWTGTAEQFF. In nucleotides, the CDR3 is TGTGCCAGCAGCACCCGCTGGACAGGGACGGCTGAGCAGTTCTTC. Based on the CDR3 plus reference TRBV9 and TRBJ2-1, the full variable domain is DSGVTQTPKHLITATGQRVTLRCSPRSGDLSVYWYQQSLDQGLQFLIQYYNGEERAKGNILERFSAQQFPDLHSELNLSSLELGDSALYFCASSTRWTGTAEQFFGPGTRLTVL.

The chain joins TRBV29-1 to TRBJ1-4; D perhaps matches TRBD1 (5 bases). This CDR3 spans 14 amino acids. Germline CDR1 and CDR2: SQVTM and ANQGSEA. V lost 0 bases, J lost 8 bases, and 13 bases lay in between. The CDR3 protein is CSVEETGVKEKLFF. For the CDR3, the DNA is TGCAGCGTTGAAGAAACAGGAGTTAAGGAAAAACTGTTTTTT.